This entry features one T cell receptor beta chain sequence. No antigen is known for it. Sequenced by immunoSEQ multiplex PCR; TCRdb stores in-frame clones only, minus some. This table holds about 69,000 clones, 80% found once. The entry originates in a study of T cell responses to AZD1222 COVID-19 vaccine. General study findings and limits: Possibly, clonal diversity was underestimated; donors were largely white British and included more females.

The germline gives CDR1 SEHNR, CDR2 FQNEAQ (reference sequence). With 5 bases removed from V and 2 bases from J, the gap between germline ends came to 10 bases. The CDR3 totals 13 residues. This sample comprised peripheral blood, obtained 28 days after the second AZD1222 dose. This receptor was obtained from an adult who received the AZD1222 COVID-19 vaccine. The chain is built from TRBV7-9 and TRBJ2-7, with a weak D call TRBD1 (5 bases). The CDR3 region is CASSRTNPYEQYF. The CDR3 DNA reads as TGTGCCAGCAGCCGGACAAACCCCTACGAGCAGTACTTC.